This TCR beta chain was sequenced during a study of cytomegalovirus exposure and HLA in healthy donors. Study-level findings and limits: A later analysis linked around 15,000 TCR beta sequences to HLA alleles at 0.05 false discovery rate.

Comment on this clone: Antigen: not known.

Primers included in the PCR were 60 Vbeta and 13 Jbeta primers. The repertoire was sequenced with immunoSEQ multiplex PCR; TCRdb's copy has only in-frame clones and lacks some. In the table there are around 100,000 clones, about four fifths of which are singletons. Germline V CDR1 and CDR2: LNHNV, YYDKDF (reference sequence). The V segment lost 2 bases and the J segment 5 bases; nucleotides outside the gene matches: 5. There are 15 residues in the CDR3. This sequence joins TRBV15 and TRBJ1-5; 8 positions agree with TRBD1. This TCR derives from a man aged 25 to 45 in good health and CMV-seropositive. The specimen sequenced was PBMCs. The CDR3 region has the DNA TGTGCCACCAGCAGATCTACAGGGGGAGATCAGCCCCAGCATTTT. Amino acids: CATSRSTGGDQPQHF.